The next 13 T cell receptor beta chains were all read from a single sample in a study of shared clonotypes between healthy human individuals. Sequencing used immunoSEQ multiplex PCR; TCRdb keeps in-frame clones, though not all of them. The sample has roughly 640,000 clones; around 97% are singletons. The sequenced sample consisted of naive CD4+ T cells sorted from blood. As to subset: CD45RA+ positively selected. The receptors come from a woman between 25 and 40 years old in good health.

V usage is TRBV18 and J usage is TRBJ2-5; 8 nucleotides align to TRBD1. The CDR3 extends over 15 amino acids. With V trimmed by 5 bases and J by 4 bases, 9 bases remained unmatched. From germline, CDR1 is KGHSH and CDR2 LQKENI. The CDR3 sequence: CASSGTGGLRETQYF. CDR3 DNA sequence: TGTGCCAGCTCAGGGACAGGAGGATTACGAGAGACCCAGTACTTC. Full variable domain (outside the CDR3, taken from reference TRBV18 and TRBJ2-5): NAGVMQNPRHLVRRRGQEARLRCSPMKGHSHVYWYRQLPEEGLKFMVYLQKENIIDESGMPKERFSAEFPKEGPSILRIQQVVRGDSAAYFCASSGTGGLRETQYFGPGTRLLVL.

This chain uses TRBV9 with TRBJ2-7; D possibly corresponds to TRBD1 (6 bases). Trimming stripped 4 bases from V and 7 bases from J, with 21 bases between. The CDR3 spans 15 residues. Germline CDR1 is SGDLS and CDR2 is YYNGEE. The CDR3 region is CASSLSDSPTVEQYF. The CDR3 DNA sequence: TGTGCCAGCAGCCTTTCGGACAGCCCTACTGTAGAGCAGTACTTC.

This chain connects TRBV5-1 to TRBJ1-4; the D is unclear. There are 14 residues in the CDR3. Trimming removed 4 bases at V and 2 bases at J, with 9 bases between. The germline gives CDR1 SGHRS, CDR2 YFSETQ. The CDR3, as DNA: TGCGCCAGCAGCCCCCTCCCGACTAATGAAAAACTGTTTTTT. It encodes CASSPLPTNEKLFF.

For this clone: At the DNA level, this CDR3 is encoded by other sequences in the same sample as well. V and J are TRBV28 and TRBJ2-2; D gene ambiguous. Germline-derived CDR1 and CDR2 are MDHEN and SYDVKM. The V end lost 3 bases, the J end lost 5 bases, and 4 bases lay between the germline ends. This CDR3 comprises 12 residues. The CDR3 DNA sequence: TGTGCCAGCAGTTTCTTGACCGGGGAGCTGTTTTTT. Translation gives CASSFLTGELFF.

The genes are TRBV7-2 and TRBJ1-4; no clear D. V gave up 6 bases and J gave up 8 bases, with 10 bases separating them. The CDR3 covers 12 residues. Per the germline V gene, CDR1 is SGHTA and CDR2 is FQGNSA. DNA for the CDR3: TGTGCCAGCAGTCGGGCGAGCGAAAAACTGTTTTTT. Its translation is CASSRASEKLFF. Based on the CDR3 plus reference TRBV7-2 and TRBJ1-4, the full variable domain is GAGVSQSPSNKVTEKGKDVELRCDPISGHTALYWYRQSLGQGLEFLIYFQGNSAPDKSGLPSDRFSAERTGGSVSTLTIQRTQQEDSAVYLCASSRASEKLFFGSGTQLSVL.

This sequence joins TRBV28 and TRBJ1-5; D may be TRBD1 (6 bases). Germline CDR1 and CDR2: MDHEN and SYDVKM. The ends were cut back, 5 bases at V and 0 bases at J, with 17 bases in the middle. The CDR3 loop spans 17 amino acids. CDR3 region: CASSETGAPYSNQPQHF. As DNA, the CDR3 is TGTGCCAGCAGTGAGACAGGTGCCCCTTATAGCAATCAGCCCCAGCATTTT.

The rearrangement uses TRBV21-1 and TRBJ2-1; the table names TRBD1, a call not compared with the DNA. TRBV21-1 is tagged as a pseudogene. The CDR3 runs 15 residues. CDR3 amino acids: CASSKARQGHNEQFF. The CDR3, as DNA: TGTGCCAGCAGCAAAGCGCGACAGGGCCACAATGAGCAGTTCTTC.

The rearrangement uses TRBV28 and TRBJ2-2; D gene uncertain. V lost 7 bases and J 1 base, leaving 10 bases between the germline ends. Germline lookup yields CDR1 MDHEN and CDR2 SYDVKM. The CDR3 extends over 14 amino acids. In DNA form, the CDR3 reads TGTGCCAGCATCAATCAACAGAACACCGGGGAGCTGTTTTTT. Translated, it gives CASINQQNTGELFF.

This rearrangement joins TRBV28 to TRBJ2-1; TRBD2 matches at 14 bases. This CDR3 has 16 residues. Trimming cost V 5 bases and J 7 bases; bases outside gene matches: 7. Germline lookup yields CDR1 MDHEN and CDR2 SYDVKM. This chain's CDR3 is CASSPTGTSGRNEQFF. The CDR3 DNA reads as TGTGCCAGCAGTCCCACCGGGACTAGCGGGAGAAATGAGCAGTTCTTC.

The gene calls are TRBV28 and TRBJ2-2; D remains unclear. The CDR3 runs to 12 residues. V was shortened by 7 bases and J by 5 bases, with 8 bases between the two germline ends. CDR1 is MDHEN and CDR2 is SYDVKM in the germline V gene. CDR3 DNA sequence: TGTGCCAGCACTCTGGGTACCGGGGAGCTGTTTTTT. It yields the protein CASTLGTGELFF. The whole variable domain, filled in from reference TRBV28 and TRBJ2-2, reads DVKVTQSSRYLVKRTGEKVFLECVQDMDHENMFWYRQDPGLGLRLIYFSYDVKMKEKGDIPEGYSVSREKKERFSLILESASTNQTSMYLCASTLGTGELFFGEGSRLTVL.

This sequence joins TRBV11-3 and TRBJ2-1; tentatively, D is TRBD1 or TRBD2 (6 bases each). The CDR3 has 14 residues. The germline gives CDR1 SGHNT, CDR2 YENEEA. V was trimmed by 4 bases and J by 7 bases, leaving 14 bases between them. This chain's CDR3 is CASSSAGHPNEQFF. Written as DNA, the CDR3 is TGTGCCAGCAGCTCCGCGGGACACCCAAATGAGCAGTTCTTC.

The DNA of the CDR3 is TGTGCCAGCAGTGCTGCCCTACCTTACGAGCAGTACTTC. Its protein is CASSAALPYEQYF. The rearrangement links TRBV6-1 to TRBJ2-7, with D hard to call. Germline CDR1 and CDR2: MNHNS and SASEGT. Trimming cost V 4 bases and J 4 bases, with 11 bases left between them. This CDR3 region has 13 residues.

The chain combines TRBV21-1 with TRBJ2-2; the listed D gene, TRBD2, was not tested against the DNA. TRBV21-1 is annotated as a pseudogene. This CDR3 comprises 16 residues. CDR3 region: CASSKGRRLGTGELFF. CDR3 sequence (DNA): TGTGCCAGCAGCAAAGGGAGGAGACTAGGAACCGGGGAGCTGTTTTTT.